These 17 T cell receptor beta chains came from one sample sequenced in a study of T-cell reconstitution after alpha-beta-depleted transplantation in children. Preparation of the TCRbeta library used unique molecular identifiers. TCRdb called the PCR reads again in MiXCR, with one record for every CDR3 protein. The profile shows 600,000 or so distinct CDR3 sequences, approximately 22% of them singletons. The sequencing here drew on PBMCs, mostly from graft donor cells, taken 360 days after TCRalphabeta/CD19-depleted stem cell transplant. These receptors originate from a boy in the first two years of life who had a stem cell transplant for acute myeloid leukemia, so the T cells may come from the graft donor.

The chain carries TRBV6-2 or TRBV6-3 and TRBJ1-1, with TRBD1 matching over 7 bases. The CDR3 covers 15 residues. From germline, CDR1 is MNHEY and CDR2 SVGEGT. V trimming: 5 bases; J trimming: 2 bases; junction bases outside the gene matches: 8. The CDR3 reads CASSDRTGANTEAFF. As DNA, the CDR3 is TGTGCCAGCAGTGATCGGACAGGCGCAAACACTGAAGCTTTCTTT.

The chain recombines TRBV10-3 with TRBJ1-5; D uncertain. V lost 7 bases to trimming and J lost 4 bases, with 17 bases between them. CDR3 length: 15 amino acids. Germline loops: CDR1 ENHRY, CDR2 SYGVKD. CDR3 coding DNA: TGTGCCATCACCGCTGATCCTAACCTTAATCAGCCCCAGCATTTT. Translated, it gives CAITADPNLNQPQHF.

To note about this clonotype: Germline and junction disagree at one end, which may indicate a read error. The chain recombines TRBV20-1 with TRBJ1-5; D possibly corresponds to TRBD1 (6 bases). Germline lookup yields CDR1 DFQATT and CDR2 SNEGSKA (reference sequence). The CDR3 is 16 residues long. CDR3 region: CCARDRGQPTNQPQHF. DNA for the CDR3: TGCTGTGCTAGAGATCGAGGACAGCCTACCAATCAGCCCCAGCATTTT.

There are many counts of this clonotype. V is TRBV12-3 or TRBV12-4 and J is TRBJ2-7; 7 bases fit TRBD2. The CDR3 runs 16 residues. V was pared by 6 bases and J by 2 bases, with 13 bases of the junction left unmatched. The CDR3, as DNA: TGTGCCAGCAGCCCCCGGGGGAGGGCCCGACCCTACGAGCAGTACTTC. Translated, it gives CASSPRGRARPYEQYF.

This clonotype has ten or more counts. The chain has TRBV6-1 and TRBJ2-7; TRBD2 agrees at 11 bases. CDR3 size: 14 residues. Germline trimming cut 5 bases from V and 3 bases from J; bases unmatched to any gene: 3. The germline V gene encodes CDR1 MNHNS and CDR2 SASEGT. The CDR3 protein is CASSTGTSGYEQYV. The CDR3 bases are TGTGCCAGCAGTACCGGGACTAGCGGCTACGAGCAGTACGTC.

This clonotype was detected many times. The V gene is TRBV12-3 or TRBV12-4, the J gene TRBJ2-5, with D possibly matching TRBD2 (5 bases). V lost 6 bases and J lost 5, with 10 bases in between. The CDR3 runs to 12 residues. CDR3 region: CASRLGGETQYF. The CDR3 DNA follows: TGTGCCAGCAGGCTCGGCGGGGAGACCCAGTACTTC.

This clonotype was seen many times. V and J are TRBV29-1 and TRBJ2-3, with 10 bases aligning to TRBD2. The CDR3 consists of 14 residues. Germline CDR1 and CDR2: SQVTM and ANQGSEA. With V trimmed by 4 bases and J by 4 bases, 5 bases remained unmatched. In DNA, the CDR3 is TGCAGCGTTGCAATAGCGGGGGGCGCAGATACGCAGTATTTT. It specifies CSVAIAGGADTQYF.

The genes are TRBV5-4 and TRBJ2-7; 14 nucleotides match TRBD2. This CDR3 contains 16 residues. Germline lookup yields CDR1 SGHNT and CDR2 YYREEE (reference sequence). V lost 4 bases and J lost 4; bases outside the gene matches: 7. The CDR3 DNA reads as TGTGCCAGCAGCCCGGGACTAGCGGGGGCCCTTTACGAGCAGTACTTC. Protein: CASSPGLAGALYEQYF.

There are many counts of this clonotype. The rearrangement joins TRBV4-3 to TRBJ2-7; D is ambiguous. Germline CDR1 reads LGHNA; CDR2 reads YSLEER. The CDR3 extends over 15 amino acids. V lost 0 bases to trimming and J lost 2 bases, with 11 bases between them. The chain's CDR3 is CASSQDAGSPYEQYF. CDR3 in DNA: TGCGCCAGCAGCCAAGATGCCGGTTCCCCCTACGAGCAGTACTTC.

The CDR3 loop is CASSPFPDSRDEQYF. CDR3 nucleotides: TGTGCCAGCAGCCCTTTCCCGGACTCAAGGGACGAGCAGTACTTC. This chain joins TRBV5-6 and TRBJ2-7; maybe TRBD2 (5 bases). Per germline, CDR1 SGHDT and CDR2 YYEEEE. Trimming left V 4 bases short and J 5 bases short, with 19 bases between. The CDR3 is 15 residues long.

V is TRBV7-9 and J is TRBJ2-3; the D is unclear. V was pared by 4 bases and J by 7 bases, with 9 bases between. Germline CDR1 SEHNR, CDR2 FQNEAQ (reference sequence). CDR3 length: 12 amino acids. The CDR3 DNA reads as TGTGCCAGCAGCTCGGGTGAAAATACGCAGTATTTT. The encoded protein is CASSSGENTQYF.

This clonotype was recorded only once. V usage is TRBV5-5 and J usage is TRBJ2-5, with 7 bases that match TRBD1. The V segment lost 4 bases and the J segment 4 bases; nucleotides outside the gene matches: 10. CDR3 size: 15 residues. Germline lookup yields CDR1 SGHKS and CDR2 YYEKEE (reference sequence). In DNA form, the CDR3 reads TGTGCCAGCAGCGTTACAGGGGCGCGAGGAGAGACCCAGTACTTC. Protein product: CASSVTGARGETQYF. The full variable domain, with the rest looked up from reference TRBV5-5 and TRBJ2-5, is DAGVTQSPTHLIKTRGQQVTLRCSPISGHKSVSWYQQVLGQGPQFIFQYYEKEERGRGNFPDRFSARQFPNYSSELNVNALLLGDSALYLCASSVTGARGETQYFGPGTRLLVL.

This clonotype was seen repeatedly, ten times or more. The CDR3 reads CASSLYQSTNEKLFF. CDR3 nucleotide sequence: TGTGCCAGCAGCCTCTATCAGTCCACTAATGAAAAACTGTTTTTT. This rearrangement joins TRBV7-2 to TRBJ1-4; the D is unclear. With 5 bases removed from V and 2 bases from J, the gap between germline ends came to 12 bases. The CDR3 runs 15 residues. Germline loops: CDR1 SGHTA, CDR2 FQGNSA. The entire variable domain, with the rest obtained from reference TRBV7-2 and TRBJ1-4, is as follows: GAGVSQSPSNKVTEKGKDVELRCDPISGHTALYWYRQSLGQGLEFLIYFQGNSAPDKSGLPSDRFSAERTGGSVSTLTIQRTQQEDSAVYLCASSLYQSTNEKLFFGSGTQLSVL.

This clonotype has more than one count but fewer than ten. The CDR3 is CSARGILRRNQPQHF. The CDR3 nucleotides are TGCAGTGCTAGAGGCATCCTTCGACGGAATCAGCCCCAGCATTTT. The chain couples TRBV20-1 to TRBJ1-5; unclear D gene. Germline V gene lookup returns CDR1 DFQATT and CDR2 SNEGSKA (reference sequence). V shed 1 base and J shed 4 bases, with 14 bases lying between them. CDR3 length: 15 residues.

In its sample, this clonotype was seen a few times. V and J are TRBV5-6 and TRBJ2-7; 7 positions match TRBD2. J was trimmed by 2 bases and V by 5 bases; bases with no gene match: 4. CDR3 size: 13 residues. Germline V CDR1 and CDR2: SGHDT, YYEEEE. CDR3 in amino acids: CASRLSGTYEQYF. The CDR3, as DNA: TGTGCCAGCAGACTAAGCGGGACCTACGAGCAGTACTTC.

The CDR3: CATSDGARDGYTF. CDR3 DNA: TGTGCCACCAGCGACGGGGCCCGGGATGGCTACACCTTC. The chain carries TRBV15 and TRBJ1-2, with TRBD1 as a possible D gene (5 bases). The CDR3 length is 13 residues. Germline V gives CDR1 LNHNV, CDR2 YYDKDF (reference sequence). V lost 5 bases and J 6 bases, leaving 13 bases between the germline ends.

The rearrangement links TRBV18 to TRBJ2-7, with TRBD1 matching 9 bases. The germline CDR1 and CDR2 sequences are KGHSH and LQKENI. This CDR3 has 13 amino acids. V shed 4 bases and J 4 bases; nucleotides not matched to a gene: 2. The chain's CDR3 is CASSHDRGYEQYV. The CDR3 nucleotides read TGTGCCAGCTCACACGACAGGGGGTACGAGCAGTACGTC.